These T cell receptor beta chains were read from a single sample in a study of identical twins. TCRdb re-analysed the 5' RACE reads in MiXCR, keeping a single row per CDR3 protein. The sample includes 470,000 or so distinct CDR3 sequences, around 24% of them seen just once. These data were also reused for a study on T cells expressing NK-cell markers.

The sequencing sample was made of CD4+ T cells sorted from blood. These receptors came from a woman aged 18-29 years in good health. CDR3s include the opening cysteine and the closing phenylalanine or tryptophan. The order of the fields is D gene, V gene, J gene, CDR3 protein. The D gene is left open where the match is weak.

NA	TRBV20-1	TRBJ1-1	CSARSVGIEAFF
NA	TRBV4-3	TRBJ1-1	CASSQVKNTEAFF
NA	TRBV20-1	TRBJ2-7	CSARDPGGSYEQYF
NA	TRBV3-1	TRBJ2-1	CASSQDRTGATYNEQFF
NA	TRBV5-6	TRBJ2-7	CASSSLQGNGLYEQYF
NA	TRBV15	TRBJ2-5	CATSRVPVETQYF
TRBD2	TRBV29-1	TRBJ2-2	CSTKAGLTGELFF
NA	TRBV12-3/TRBV12-4	TRBJ1-5	CASSTQQDGQPQHF
NA	TRBV10-1	TRBJ1-1	CASSEFAYTEAFF
NA	TRBV7-9	TRBJ1-1	CASSLLQGTEAFF
TRBD2	TRBV10-2	TRBJ2-3	CASSESPSGRVSTDTQYF
NA	TRBV5-1	TRBJ2-4	CASSFGQGLKQGNIQYF
NA	TRBV5-1	TRBJ1-2	CASSLEGREGYTF
TRBD2	TRBV10-3	TRBJ2-3	CAIRKVSGTSGGADTQYF
TRBD2	TRBV7-9	TRBJ2-1	CASSAPRTSSDEQFF
TRBD2	TRBV20-1	TRBJ2-5	CSALLAGQEETQYF
NA	TRBV15	TRBJ1-1	CATSRDWGGNTEAFF
NA	TRBV6-1	TRBJ1-4	CASADGTTNEKLFF
NA	TRBV29-1	TRBJ1-4	CSVVAGPHYEKLFF
TRBD1	TRBV25-1	TRBJ2-7	CASGDSYEQYF
NA	TRBV5-1	TRBJ2-7	CASSLDLVNYEQYF
NA	TRBV6-1	TRBJ2-1	CASSEVSVWFF
NA	TRBV5-1	TRBJ1-6	CASSLAVSGADSPLHF
NA	TRBV29-1	TRBJ2-7	CSVKVRRTYEQYF
TRBD1	TRBV29-1	TRBJ1-1	CSVRDRTGAVTEAFF
NA	TRBV7-8	TRBJ2-3	CASSRQVADTQYF
NA	TRBV14	TRBJ2-3	CASSQDFGTQYF
NA	TRBV10-3	TRBJ2-7	CAISGLGGQYF
NA	TRBV20-1	TRBJ2-7	CSARYGYSYEQYF
NA	TRBV6-1	TRBJ1-1	CASSEALRGNTEAFF
NA	TRBV29-1	TRBJ2-1	CSVGTYHNEQFF
NA	TRBV12-3/TRBV12-4	TRBJ2-7	CASRHGLTGPYEQYF